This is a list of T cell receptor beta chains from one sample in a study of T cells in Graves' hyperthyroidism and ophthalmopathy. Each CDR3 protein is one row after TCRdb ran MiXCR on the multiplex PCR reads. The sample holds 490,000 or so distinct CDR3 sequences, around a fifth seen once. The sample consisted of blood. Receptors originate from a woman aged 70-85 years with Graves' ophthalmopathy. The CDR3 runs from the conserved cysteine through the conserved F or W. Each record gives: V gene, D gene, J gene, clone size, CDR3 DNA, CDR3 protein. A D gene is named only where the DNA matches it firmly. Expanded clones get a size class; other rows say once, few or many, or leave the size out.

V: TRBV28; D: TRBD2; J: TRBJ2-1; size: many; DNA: TGTGCCAGCAGTGTGCAGGGTGCGGGAGGGGACAATGAGCAGTTCTTC; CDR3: CASSVQGAGGDNEQFF
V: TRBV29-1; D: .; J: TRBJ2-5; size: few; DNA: TGCATCTGGTCGAGGGCGGGGTACCAAGAGACCCAGTACTTC; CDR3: CIWSRAGYQETQYF
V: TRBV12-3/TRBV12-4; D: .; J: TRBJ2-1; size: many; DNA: TGTGCCAGCAGACCTAGCGGAGGGGGTCACTACAATGAGCAGTTCTTC; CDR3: CASRPSGGGHYNEQFF
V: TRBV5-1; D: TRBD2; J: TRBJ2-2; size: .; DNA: TGCGCCAGCAGTTATGTCCTAGCGGCGAACACCGGGGAGCTGTTTTTT; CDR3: CASSYVLAANTGELFF
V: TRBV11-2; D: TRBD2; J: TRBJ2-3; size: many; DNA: TGTGCCAGCAGCCTTTCCGGGACAGCTTGGCTAGCGGGAGGAGATACGCAGTATTTT; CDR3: CASSLSGTAWLAGGDTQYF
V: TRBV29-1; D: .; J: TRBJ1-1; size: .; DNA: TGCAGCGTGGGGGTGGCGAACACTGAAGCTTTCTTT; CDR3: CSVGVANTEAFF
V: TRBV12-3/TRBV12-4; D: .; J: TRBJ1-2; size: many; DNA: TGTGCCAGCAGTCCAGGGATGGGCTATGGCTACACCTTC; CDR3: CASSPGMGYGYTF
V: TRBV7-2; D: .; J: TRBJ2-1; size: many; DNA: TGTGCCAGCAGCTGGGAAAGGAACAATGAGCAGTTCTTC; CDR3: CASSWERNNEQFF
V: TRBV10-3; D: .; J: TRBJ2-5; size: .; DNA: TGTGCCATCGGTCCCGTAGGGGGGGAGACCCAGTACTTC; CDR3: CAIGPVGGETQYF
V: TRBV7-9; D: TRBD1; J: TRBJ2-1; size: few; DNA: TGTGCCAGCAGCTTACGCTTCGGGGACAGTTCCTACAATGAGCAGTTCTTC; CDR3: CASSLRFGDSSYNEQFF
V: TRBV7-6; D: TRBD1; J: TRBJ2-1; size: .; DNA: TGTGCCAGCAGCCCGCGACAGGGGTCAGGGAATGAGCAGTTCTTC; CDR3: CASSPRQGSGNEQFF
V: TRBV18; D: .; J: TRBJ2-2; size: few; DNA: TGTGCCAGCTCACCACCTATGACCGGGGAGCTGTTTTTT; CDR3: CASSPPMTGELFF
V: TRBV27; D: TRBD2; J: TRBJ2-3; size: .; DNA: TGTGCCAGCAGTTTTGTAGCGGGAGTTACAGATACGCAGTATTTT; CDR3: CASSFVAGVTDTQYF
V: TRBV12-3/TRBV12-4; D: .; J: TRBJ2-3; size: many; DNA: TGTGCCAGCACCCTTCTTAGCGCAAGCACAGATACGCAGTATTTT; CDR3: CASTLLSASTDTQYF
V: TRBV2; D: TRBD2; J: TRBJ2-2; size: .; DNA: TGTGCCAGCAGTGATCCTGGCGGGAGCAACACCGGGGAGCTGTTTTTT; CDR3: CASSDPGGSNTGELFF
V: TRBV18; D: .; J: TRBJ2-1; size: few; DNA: TGTGCCAGCCAGGGGCCCCCTACCTACAATGAGCAGTTCTTC; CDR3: CASQGPPTYNEQFF
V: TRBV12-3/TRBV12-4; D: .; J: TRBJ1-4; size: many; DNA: TGTGCCAGCAGAGAATGGGCTGATGAAAAACTGTTTTTT; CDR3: CASREWADEKLFF
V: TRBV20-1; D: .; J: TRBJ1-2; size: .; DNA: TGCAGTGCTAGGGCCCACTCGTCTCGTGGCTACACCTTC; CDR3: CSARAHSSRGYTF
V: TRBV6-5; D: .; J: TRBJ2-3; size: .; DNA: TGTGCCCGCAGTTACTCGAGAGGTGATACGCAGTATTTT; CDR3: CARSYSRGDTQYF
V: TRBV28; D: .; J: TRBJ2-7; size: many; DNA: TGTGCCAGCAGTCCCCTGGGGCTCCAGCAGTACTTC; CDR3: CASSPLGLQQYF
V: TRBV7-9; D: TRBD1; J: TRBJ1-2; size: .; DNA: TGTGCCAGCAGCCCCAGTGGACAGGGGGCGCCTAGCTACACCTTC; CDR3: CASSPSGQGAPSYTF
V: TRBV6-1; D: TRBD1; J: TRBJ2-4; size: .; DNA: TGTGCCAGCAGAACGACAGGGGCTGTGGCCAAAAACATTCAGTACTTC; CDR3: CASRTTGAVAKNIQYF